These 16 T cell receptor beta chains originate from one sample sequenced in a study of blood T cell repertoires in COVID-19. Using immunoSEQ multiplex PCR, the repertoire was profiled, and TCRdb retains in-frame clones only, with some absent. Among some 350,000 clones listed, 75% to 90% were seen once. The material sequenced was PBMCs or T cells enriched from blood (not recorded which). Receptor source: a man aged 18 to 35 who had recovered from COVID-19.

The chain employs TRBV5-1 and TRBJ1-1, with D possibly TRBD1 on 6 matching bases. The ends were cut back, 3 bases at V and 7 bases at J, with 13 bases in the middle. Per the germline V gene, CDR1 is SGHRS and CDR2 is YFSETQ. The CDR3 covers 13 residues. This CDR3 reads CASSSDRSIEAFF. The CDR3 coding sequence is TGCGCCAGCAGCTCCGACAGGTCAATTGAAGCTTTCTTT.

The CDR3 bases are TGTGCCAGCAGCCCCCGGACTAGCTTAAACACAGATACGCAGTATTTT. This sequence encodes CASSPRTSLNTDTQYF. This chain connects TRBV11-2 to TRBJ2-3; 8 positions agree with TRBD2. Germline V CDR1 and CDR2: SGHAT, FQNNGV. V lost 5 bases and J lost 2; bases outside the gene matches: 9. The CDR3 loop spans 16 amino acids.

This clone appeared once. The V gene is TRBV7-9, the J gene TRBJ1-4, with 8 bases identical to TRBD1. Germline lookup yields CDR1 SEHNR and CDR2 FQNEAQ (reference sequence). V shed 5 bases and J 7 bases; nucleotides not matched to a gene: 6. This CDR3 has 14 amino acids. The CDR3 protein is CASSVRQGSEKLFF. CDR3 DNA: TGTGCCAGCAGCGTACGACAGGGGAGTGAAAAACTGTTTTTT.

The V gene is TRBV12-3 or TRBV12-4, the J gene TRBJ1-1, with D possibly being TRBD1 (6 bases). Trimming pared 6 bases from V and 4 bases from J, leaving 12 bases between. CDR3 length: 13 residues. As DNA, the CDR3 is TGTGCCAGCAGCCCCGGGACACCCACTGAAGCTTTCTTT. It encodes CASSPGTPTEAFF.

The CDR3 region is CASSRLPGDTQYF. CDR3 DNA sequence: TGTGCCAGCAGCCGACTCCCGGGGGATACGCAGTATTTT. The chain has TRBV2 and TRBJ2-3, with D perhaps matching TRBD2 (5 bases). The CDR3 extends over 13 amino acids. Trimming took off 6 bases at V and 6 bases at J, with 13 bases between the two ends. Germline V gene sequence: CDR1 SNHLY, CDR2 FYNNEI.

The chain links TRBV29-1 to TRBJ2-5; 7 nucleotides align to TRBD1. Germline CDR1 and CDR2: SQVTM and ANQGSEA. Germline trimming cut 0 bases from V and 7 bases from J; bases unmatched to any gene: 2. The CDR3 is 12 residues long. In DNA, the CDR3 is TGCAGCGTTGAAGAAGGGGGCGGGACCCAGTACTTC. It translates to CSVEEGGGTQYF.

The chain combines TRBV7-2 with TRBJ2-5, with 8 bases fitting TRBD1. This CDR3 spans 16 amino acids. V was clipped by 5 bases and J by 6 bases; unmatched bases: 14. Germline V gene sequence: CDR1 SGHTA, CDR2 FQGNSA. The CDR3 DNA reads as TGTGCCAGCAGCCCCCCCAGGGCAGGGGGCGTGAAGACCCAGTACTTC. Encoded protein: CASSPPRAGGVKTQYF.

The chain combines TRBV9 with TRBJ1-3; possibly TRBD1 for D (5 bases). Germline V gene data show CDR1 as SGDLS and CDR2 as YYNGEE. V dropped 4 bases and J dropped 7 bases, with 18 bases sitting between them. This CDR3 contains 15 residues. CDR3 nucleotides: TGTGCCAGCAGCCGGGGGGACTCATTCGTCAACACCATATATTTT. Its protein product is CASSRGDSFVNTIYF. Full variable domain (remainder filled in from reference TRBV9 and TRBJ1-3): DSGVTQTPKHLITATGQRVTLRCSPRSGDLSVYWYQQSLDQGLQFLIQYYNGEERAKGNILERFSAQQFPDLHSELNLSSLELGDSALYFCASSRGDSFVNTIYFGEGSWLTVV.

This sequence joins TRBV29-1 and TRBJ1-4; 8 positions match TRBD1. The CDR3 covers 13 residues. CDR1 SQVTM and CDR2 ANQGSEA come from the germline V gene. With 5 bases clipped from V and 5 bases from J, the junction kept 4 bases outside the gene matches. The CDR3 spells CSVRTGLNEKLFF. The CDR3 nucleotides are TGCAGCGTTAGGACAGGGTTAAATGAAAAACTGTTTTTT.

J is TRBJ2-3 and V is TRBV28, with TRBD2 matching 9 bases. The germline V gene encodes CDR1 MDHEN and CDR2 SYDVKM. This CDR3 region has 16 residues. Trimming at V came to 4 bases and at J to 4 bases, leaving 9 bases not matched to a gene. CDR3 region: CASSSAAGGRPDTQYF. The CDR3 DNA is TGTGCCAGCAGTTCCGCAGCGGGAGGTCGTCCAGATACGCAGTATTTT.

This chain links TRBV5-4 with TRBJ2-1, with 7 nucleotides matching TRBD1. CDR3 length: 13 amino acids. Germline V lookup: CDR1 SGHNT, CDR2 YYREEE (reference sequence). The V and J ends lost 0 bases and 9 bases, in that order; junction bases with no gene match: 3. The CDR3 sequence: CASSLEGAREQFF. In DNA, the CDR3 is TGTGCCAGCAGCTTGGAGGGGGCCCGTGAGCAGTTCTTC. Combining the CDR3 with reference TRBV5-4 and TRBJ2-1 gives the whole variable domain ETGVTQSPTHLIKTRGQQVTLRCSSQSGHNTVSWYQQALGQGPQFIFQYYREEENGRGNFPPRFSGLQFPNYSSELNVNALELDDSALYLCASSLEGAREQFFGPGTRLTVL.

The J gene is TRBJ2-7, the V gene TRBV27; 12 bases map to TRBD2. This CDR3 spans 16 amino acids. The J segment lost 6 bases and the V segment lost 5 bases, leaving 11 bases of the junction unmatched. Germline V gene lookup returns CDR1 MNHEY and CDR2 SMNVEV (reference sequence). Here the CDR3 DNA reads TGTGCCAGCAGTACAGGGACTAGCGGGCTGAGTCGCGAGCAGTACTTC. Its translation: CASSTGTSGLSREQYF.

The V and J genes are TRBV21-1 and TRBJ1-1; the listed D gene, TRBD1, was not tested against the DNA. TRBV21-1 is a pseudogene segment. The CDR3 totals 14 residues. The CDR3 region is CASSKGAGNTEAFF. CDR3 coding DNA: TGTGCCAGCAGCAAGGGGGCGGGGAACACTGAAGCTTTCTTT.

The V and J genes are TRBV7-9 and TRBJ2-5, with 10 positions matching TRBD2. This CDR3 region has 16 residues. The germline gives CDR1 SEHNR, CDR2 FQNEAQ (reference sequence). J was trimmed by 4 bases and V by 2 bases; bases with no gene match: 7. The CDR3 region is CASSLSRPSGRETQYF. As DNA, the CDR3 is TGTGCCAGCAGCTTATCCAGGCCTAGCGGGAGAGAGACCCAGTACTTC.

CDR3 sequence reads: CASSTNTGQGNTGELFF. Here the CDR3 DNA reads TGTGCCAGCTCAACAAATACGGGACAGGGTAACACCGGGGAGCTGTTTTTT. J is TRBJ2-2 and V is TRBV18, with 9 bases identical to TRBD1. The CDR3 runs 17 residues. CDR1 and CDR2 from the germline V gene are KGHSH and LQKENI. Trimming took 5 bases from V and 2 from J; bases not matched to a gene: 9.

The chain is built from TRBV24-1 and TRBJ1-2; the match to TRBD1 covers 8 bases. Germline V gives CDR1 KGHDR, CDR2 SFDVKD. The CDR3 loop spans 12 amino acids. V lost 5 bases to trimming and J lost 8 bases; unmatched junction nucleotides: 3. The CDR3 is CATSVTGVGYTF. For the CDR3, the DNA is TGTGCCACCAGTGTGACAGGGGTGGGCTACACCTTC.